This paragraph covers one T cell receptor (beta chain) sequence. The data were produced by immunoSEQ multiplex PCR, yet TCRdb's version contains in-frame clones alone and is incomplete. This table holds roughly 400,000 clones, 90% found once. CDR1 MNHEY and CDR2 SMNVEV come from the germline V gene (reference sequence). Deletions cut 5 bases from V and 1 base from J, with 11 bases between. The CDR3 is made up of 15 amino acids. The data derive from a study of blood T cell repertoires in COVID-19. Study as a whole: The cDNA or gDNA used as material had been derived from T cells, B-cell-depleted T cells, or PBMCs.

This clonotype originated in a man aged 18 to 30 who had recovered from COVID-19. The gene calls are TRBV27 and TRBJ1-4; D not resolved. The sequenced sample consisted of PBMCs or T cells enriched from blood (not recorded which). DNA of the CDR3: TGTGCCAGCAGTCTCGCCCTAAGAACTAATGAAAAACTGTTTTTT. This encodes CASSLALRTNEKLFF.